Presented here are 31 T cell receptor beta chains from one specimen sequenced in a study of blood T cell repertoires in COVID-19. This table comes from immunoSEQ multiplex PCR, and its TCRdb copy is limited to in-frame clones, with some not included. The top ten hold roughly a tenth of the sample, which has some 290,000 clones, about 90% seen once. Specimen: PBMCs or T cells enriched from blood (not recorded which). These receptors all stem from a woman aged 25 to 39 who had recovered from COVID-19.

A single count supports this clone. This chain links TRBV9 with TRBJ2-1; 8 bases are a match to TRBD2. Germline trimming cut 0 bases from V and 6 bases from J; bases unmatched to any gene: 5. Germline CDR1 SGDLS, CDR2 YYNGEE. The CDR3 is 15 amino acids. The CDR3 region has the DNA TGTGCCAGCAGCGTAGGGGGACTAGTTCTCAATGAGCAGTTCTTC. Encoded protein: CASSVGGLVLNEQFF.

V and J are TRBV5-1 and TRBJ2-7, with 12 bases identical to TRBD2. The J segment lost 2 bases and the V segment lost 4 bases, leaving 10 bases of the junction unmatched. Germline lookup yields CDR1 SGHRS and CDR2 YFSETQ. The CDR3 is 17 residues long. The CDR3 spells CASSPPTSGSFPYEQYF. For the CDR3, the DNA is TGCGCCAGCAGCCCCCCGACTAGCGGGAGTTTTCCCTACGAGCAGTACTTC.

This chain uses TRBV28 with TRBJ2-1; D gene unclear. The CDR3 is 12 amino acids. Trimming took off 5 bases at V and 8 bases at J, with 10 bases between the two ends. From germline, CDR1 is MDHEN and CDR2 SYDVKM. In nucleotides, the CDR3 is TGTGCCAGCAGTAAAGCCCGGGATGAGCAGTTCTTC. Amino acids: CASSKARDEQFF. The full variable domain, in which reference TRBV28 and TRBJ2-1 provide the parts outside the CDR3, is DVKVTQSSRYLVKRTGEKVFLECVQDMDHENMFWYRQDPGLGLRLIYFSYDVKMKEKGDIPEGYSVSREKKERFSLILESASTNQTSMYLCASSKARDEQFFGPGTRLTVL.

Turning to this clone: An end of the junction differs from the germline gene, which may be a read error. The V call is TRBV11-3, the J call TRBJ1-4; D remains unclear. The CDR3 runs 13 residues. The germline V gene encodes CDR1 SGHNT and CDR2 YENEEA. The CDR3 nucleotides are TGTGCCAGCAGCTTAGATACTAGTGAAAAACTGTTTTTT. This translates into CASSLDTSEKLFF.

V gene TRBV5-8 combines with J gene TRBJ2-7; TRBD2 matches at 9 bases. Germline values: CDR1 SGHTS, CDR2 YDEGEE. V lost 4 bases, J lost 5 bases, and 10 bases stayed unmatched. This CDR3 region has 15 residues. The CDR3 protein is CASSLIAGVGDEQYF. Here the CDR3 DNA reads TGTGCCAGCAGCCTCATAGCGGGAGTAGGCGACGAGCAGTACTTC.

The sample holds one count of this clone. The chain carries TRBV4-2 and TRBJ2-1, with D possibly being TRBD2 (6 bases). The CDR3 is 16 residues long. The germline V and J ends were trimmed by 2 bases and 4 bases, with 15 bases remaining between them. The germline gives CDR1 LGHNA, CDR2 YNFKEQ. The CDR3 bases are TGTGCCAGCAGCCAACAAAGTGGGAGGACGTACAATGAGCAGTTCTTC. Encoded protein: CASSQQSGRTYNEQFF.

The chain is built from TRBV9 and TRBJ2-1, with a tentative D call TRBD1 (6 bases). Deletions cut 3 bases from V and 0 bases from J, with 10 bases between. The CDR3 has 15 residues. Per germline, CDR1 SGDLS and CDR2 YYNGEE. DNA of the CDR3: TGTGCCAGCAGCGAGGGGGTCGGCTCCTACAATGAGCAGTTCTTC. It encodes CASSEGVGSYNEQFF.

Regarding this clone: The limits of the CDR3 on the DNA are not certain, so only TCRdb's listed CDR3 is given. The genes are TRBV7-3 and TRBJ2-7; TRBD1, the D gene given by the table, was not confirmed from the DNA. CDR1 is SGHTA and CDR2 is FQGTGA in the germline V gene. Inclusive of both ends, the CDR3 amounts to 16 amino acids. The CDR3 is CASSFGPGRGSYEQYF.

The chain links TRBV9 to TRBJ1-4, with TRBD1 matching 8 bases. The CDR3 has 16 residues. CDR1 and CDR2 from the germline V gene are SGDLS and YYNGEE. J gave up 5 bases and V 4 bases, and 10 bases lay outside the gene matches. CDR3 coding DNA: TGTGCCAGCAGCACCGGACAGGGAGGTCGAAATGAAAAACTGTTTTTT. It codes for CASSTGQGGRNEKLFF.

The V call is TRBV18, the J call TRBJ2-5; possible D gene TRBD2, 6 bases. In germline, CDR1 is KGHSH, CDR2 LQKENI. Trimming cost V 6 bases and J 3 bases, with 8 bases left between them. The length of the CDR3 is 12 residues. The CDR3 nucleotides are TGTGCCAGCTCCTGGGGGGAAGAGACCCAGTACTTC. This sequence encodes CASSWGEETQYF.

Remarks on this clone: Additional DNA sequences in this sample encode the identical CDR3. J is TRBJ2-7 and V is TRBV27, with 12 bases that match TRBD2. Germline loops: CDR1 MNHEY, CDR2 SMNVEV (reference sequence). CDR3 length: 15 residues. Losses at the gene ends were 3 bases for V and 1 base for J; bases not matched to a gene: 1. The CDR3 sequence is CASSFTSGGSYEQYF. The CDR3 region has the DNA TGTGCCAGCAGTTTCACTAGCGGGGGGTCCTACGAGCAGTACTTC.

The table lists this clone with a count of one. The CDR3 nucleotides are TGTGCCAGCTCACCAGATCCGGTCTTGCGCGAGCAGTACTTC. Amino acid sequence: CASSPDPVLREQYF. This sequence joins TRBV18 and TRBJ2-7; D gene ambiguous. The germline CDR1 and CDR2 sequences are KGHSH and LQKENI. The CDR3 totals 14 residues. Between the trimmed V and J ends, which lost 2 bases and 6 bases, there was a span of 14 bases.

This chain uses TRBV15 with TRBJ1-2; 9 bases align to TRBD1. The CDR3 runs to 15 residues. Trimming removed 4 bases from V and 4 bases from J; junction bases left unmatched: 7. The V gene's germline CDR1 is LNHNV and CDR2 YYDKDF (reference sequence). CDR3 nucleotide sequence: TGTGCCACCAGCACCCCGGGACAGGGAGGCTATGGCTACACCTTC. It codes for CATSTPGQGGYGYTF.

The chain employs TRBV7-2 and TRBJ2-1; 9 nucleotides align to TRBD2. V trimming: 1 base; J trimming: 8 bases; junction bases outside the gene matches: 6. The CDR3 runs 15 residues. Germline V gives CDR1 SGHTA, CDR2 FQGNSA. In DNA, the CDR3 is TGTGCCAGCAGCTTAGGGGCGGGAGGGAACTATGAGCAGTTCTTC. Translated, it gives CASSLGAGGNYEQFF. Together with reference TRBV7-2 and TRBJ2-1, the CDR3 gives the full variable domain: GAGVSQSPSNKVTEKGKDVELRCDPISGHTALYWYRQSLGQGLEFLIYFQGNSAPDKSGLPSDRFSAERTGGSVSTLTIQRTQQEDSAVYLCASSLGAGGNYEQFFGPGTRLTVL.

This clone was picked up a small number of times. The chain couples TRBV5-1 to TRBJ2-7, with 10 bases fitting TRBD2. The CDR3 covers 15 residues. CDR1 and CDR2 from the germline V gene are SGHRS and YFSETQ. V dropped 4 bases and J dropped 2; count of bases not matched to a gene: 6. The CDR3 spells CASSGKAGGPYEQYF. The CDR3 nucleotides read TGCGCCAGCAGCGGGAAAGCGGGAGGGCCCTACGAGCAGTACTTC.

The rearrangement uses TRBV15 and TRBJ1-5; no definite D call. With 0 bases removed from V and 1 base from J, the gap between germline ends came to 10 bases. The CDR3 is made up of 16 amino acids. Per the germline V gene, CDR1 is LNHNV and CDR2 is YYDKDF (reference sequence). The CDR3 is CATSRDRGKSNQPQHF. The CDR3 DNA is TGTGCCACCAGCAGAGATCGCGGGAAAAGCAATCAGCCCCAGCATTTT. Combining the CDR3 with reference TRBV15 and TRBJ1-5 gives the whole variable domain DAMVIQNPRYQVTQFGKPVTLSCSQTLNHNVMYWYQQKSSQAPKLLFHYYDKDFNNEADTPDNFQSRRPNTSFCFLDIRSPGLGDTAMYLCATSRDRGKSNQPQHFGDGTRLSIL.

The gene calls are TRBV7-9 and TRBJ1-1; D perhaps matches TRBD1 (5 bases). Germline values: CDR1 SEHNR, CDR2 FQNEAQ (reference sequence). Trimming cost V 5 bases and J 4 bases, with 11 bases left between them. The CDR3 sequence is 13 residues long. Here the CDR3 DNA reads TGTGCCAGCAGCCTCGACAGACTCACTGAAGCTTTCTTT. Translation gives CASSLDRLTEAFF.

The chain uses TRBV21-1 and TRBJ2-7; TRBD2 is the table's D call, not checked against the DNA. TRBV21-1 is termed a pseudogene. CDR3 size: 17 residues. CDR3 in amino acids: CASSKGQRGPPPHEQYF. Written as DNA, the CDR3 is TGTGCCAGCAGCAAAGGGCAGCGAGGGCCACCTCCCCACGAGCAGTACTTC.

The V and J genes are TRBV7-8 and TRBJ1-2; a weak D match, TRBD1 (6 bases). V shed 3 bases and J shed 3 bases, with 14 bases lying between them. Germline CDR1 is SGHVS and CDR2 is FQNEAQ. This CDR3 comprises 15 residues. DNA for the CDR3: TGTGCCAGCAGCTTGATGGGTGGACAGCACTATGGCTACACCTTC. Translating it yields CASSLMGGQHYGYTF.

The gene calls are TRBV14 and TRBJ2-5, with 7 nucleotides matching TRBD1. The CDR3 totals 14 residues. CDR1 and CDR2 (germline): SGHDN, FVKESK. The ends lost 3 bases at V and 3 bases at J; junction bases unmatched: 4. The CDR3 DNA is TGTGCCAGCAGCCACTACGGGACAGAAGAGACCCAGTACTTC. This codes for CASSHYGTEETQYF. The entire variable domain, with the rest obtained from reference TRBV14 and TRBJ2-5, is as follows: EAGVTQFPSHSVIEKGQTVTLRCDPISGHDNLYWYRRVMGKEIKFLLHFVKESKQDESGMPNNRFLAERTGGTYSTLKVQPAELEDSGVYFCASSHYGTEETQYFGPGTRLLVL.

This rearrangement joins TRBV7-6 to TRBJ2-2; weak D call: TRBD1 (6 bases). CDR3 length equals 17 residues. With 4 bases removed from V and 0 bases from J, the gap between germline ends came to 15 bases. Germline values: CDR1 SGHVS, CDR2 FNYEAQ. DNA for the CDR3: TGTGCCAGCAGCTCTTACAGGGATCTGTCGAACACCGGGGAGCTGTTTTTT. This codes for CASSSYRDLSNTGELFF.

The chain carries TRBV21-1 and TRBJ2-7; the listed D gene, TRBD2, was not tested against the DNA. TRBV21-1 is a pseudogene locus. The CDR3 loop spans 16 amino acids. This chain's CDR3 is CASSSKTIAVSYEQYF. The CDR3 DNA reads TGTGCCAGCAGCTCCAAAACGATAGCTGTGAGCTACGAGCAGTACTTC.

V gene TRBV23-1 combines with J gene TRBJ2-1, with 9 nucleotides matching TRBD2. TRBV23-1 is flagged as an ORF with uncertain function. The length of the CDR3 is 17 residues. Trimming cost V 1 base and J 7 bases; bases outside gene matches: 11. The CDR3 loop reads CASSQWIAGVQENEQFF. DNA for the CDR3: TGCGCCAGCAGTCAATGGATAGCGGGAGTACAGGAGAATGAGCAGTTCTTC.

The chain couples TRBV7-3 to TRBJ2-7; weak D call: TRBD1 (6 bases). Trimming shortened V by 5 bases and J by 0 bases, and 11 bases separated the two germline ends. The CDR3 covers 14 residues. Germline values: CDR1 SGHTA, CDR2 FQGTGA. DNA for the CDR3: TGTGCCAGCAGCCCCGACAGGAGCTCCTACGAGCAGTACTTC. It encodes CASSPDRSSYEQYF. Complete variable domain (other parts from reference TRBV7-3 and TRBJ2-7): GAGVSQTPSNKVTEKGKYVELRCDPISGHTALYWYRQSLGQGPEFLIYFQGTGAADDSGLPNDRFFAVRPEGSVSTLKIQRTERGDSAVYLCASSPDRSSYEQYFGPGTRLTVT.

This rearrangement joins TRBV7-2 to TRBJ2-3; the match to TRBD2 covers 14 bases. This CDR3 spans 19 amino acids. Germline CDR1 and CDR2: SGHTA and FQGNSA. With V trimmed by 1 base and J by 3 bases, 9 bases remained unmatched. The CDR3: CASSLVGTSGSRRTDTQYF. The CDR3 nucleotides read TGTGCCAGCAGCTTAGTGGGGACTAGCGGGAGCCGGAGGACAGATACGCAGTATTTT.

The CDR3 nucleotides are TGTGCCAGCAGGCCGGGTCAGCGGGAGACCCAGTACTTC. Amino acids: CASRPGQRETQYF. V and J are TRBV6-4 and TRBJ2-5, with D possibly matching TRBD2 (5 bases). CDR3 length: 13 amino acids. The germline V gene encodes CDR1 MRHNA and CDR2 SNTAGT. V shed 6 bases and J shed 5 bases, with 13 bases lying between them.

The chain employs TRBV10-3 and TRBJ2-4; 11 bases line up with TRBD1. Germline trimming cut 8 bases from V and 8 bases from J; bases unmatched to any gene: 5. The CDR3 has 13 residues. Looked up from germline, CDR1 is ENHRY and CDR2 is SYGVKD. The CDR3 loop reads CAILDRGRDIQYF. In DNA form, the CDR3 reads TGTGCCATCTTGGACAGGGGGCGAGACATTCAGTACTTC.

This chain connects TRBV5-1 to TRBJ1-1; 9 bases are a match to TRBD1. After removal of 0 bases from V and 0 bases from J, the junction contained 9 bases not matched to a gene. CDR1 SGHRS and CDR2 YFSETQ come from the germline V gene. The CDR3 extends over 18 amino acids. The CDR3 DNA is TGCGCCAGCAGCTTGGGGACAGGGGACCTTTATATGAACACTGAAGCTTTCTTT. It translates to CASSLGTGDLYMNTEAFF.

J is TRBJ2-7 and V is TRBV27; D uncertain. Deletions cut 5 bases from V and 2 bases from J, with 16 bases between. The CDR3 has 15 amino acids. CDR1 is MNHEY and CDR2 is SMNVEV in the germline V gene (reference sequence). The CDR3: CASSIEARGAYEQYF. The DNA for the CDR3 is TGTGCCAGCAGTATTGAAGCCCGTGGAGCCTACGAGCAGTACTTC.

The chain couples TRBV5-6 to TRBJ1-2, with 9 nucleotides matching TRBD1. Trimming at V came to 5 bases and at J to 8 bases, leaving 7 bases not matched to a gene. The CDR3 loop spans 13 amino acids. Germline V gene lookup returns CDR1 SGHDT and CDR2 YYEEEE. The CDR3 DNA sequence: TGTGCCAGCAGAATACAGGGGGCAGGCGGCTACACCTTC. Encoded protein: CASRIQGAGGYTF.

This sequence joins TRBV7-9 and TRBJ2-1; 13 nucleotides align to TRBD2. This CDR3 is 18 amino acids long. Germline trimming cut 5 bases from V and 1 base from J; bases unmatched to any gene: 8. Germline V gene lookup returns CDR1 SEHNR and CDR2 FQNEAQ (reference sequence). CDR3 bases: TGTGCCAGCAGCCCCGGACTAGCGGGAGCGTGGTCCTACAATGAGCAGTTCTTC. It codes for CASSPGLAGAWSYNEQFF.